This T cell receptor beta chain was found in a study of T cell responses to AZD1222 COVID-19 vaccine (dated by TCRdb to the early 2020s). The study in broad terms: AZD1222 recipients whose second dose came at about 4 weeks and those whose second dose came at about 12 weeks were combined into one group, since spike-specific TCR depth and breadth did not differ between the two schedules. TCR sequencing covered fewer than 250 trial participants: about 210 given two doses of AZD1222 and around 26 given two doses of MenACWY control vaccine. Trial participants were enrolled by age into subgroups of 18-55, 56-69 and 70-plus years, and around 150, 28 and 57 TCR-sequenced participants, respectively, were included in these subgroups.

The CDR3 numbers 15 residues from cysteine through phenylalanine. Only the CDR3 portion is preserved as DNA: 45 bases, with reading frame beginning at the first base. V is pared back by 6 bases and J by 0 bases, with 12 bases lying between the germline termini. CDR1 and CDR2 are read off the germline V gene as MNHEY and SVGAGI. The CDR3 regions of human TCRbeta chains were analyzed by immunosequencing. Under the source paper's analysis protocol: TCRs in the repertoires were matched against a reference library of SARS-CoV-2-specific TCRs that had been generated with the MIRA antigen-specificity platform. Breadth was defined as the fraction of unique TCRs that were SARS-CoV-2-associated, and depth was defined as the fraction of total T cells that were SARS-CoV-2-associated. Each spike-specific TCR was assigned to its reactive spike region and to a CD4 or CD8 class using the MIRA data. Log10-transformed breadth and depth values were compared by one-way ANOVA with Sidak's multiple comparisons tests. Entries here come from immuneACCESS through TCRdb and include only in-frame sequences with V and J called. Some clones fail to appear in such tables; in the studies checked, an unresolved V gene covers under half of the shortfall, and the cause of the remainder is unknown. The DNA was the basis for D and trimming; V, J and clone size are from that table. Within this sample are around 260,000 clones, with 85% to 95% of them counted one time only. The top ten constitute roughly 0.51% of the sample.

Of note for this clone: Its antigen remains unidentified. It has no much larger one-base neighbor in the sample; base qualities were not kept.

What the research found in general, with its limitations: A significant rise in spike-specific TCR breadth and depth was observed after two AZD1222 doses relative to day 0 and relative to MenACWY recipients. In the small 56-69-year group, the increase in depth fell short of significance, most likely because of low power. Epitopes outside the regions mutated in the B.1.351 and B.1.1.7 variants were reportedly recognized by nearly half of the unique spike-specific TCRs. Because no day 14 peak-response samples were available, the repertoires could be characterized only after the peak T cell response. Conclusions about previously exposed vaccinees are limited because only 6 or 7 AZD1222 recipients were SARS-CoV-2 seropositive at baseline. The whole spike protein was spanned by vaccine-associated CD4 TCRs, and dominant responses were seen in regions 160-218 and 743-854. Participants were mostly white British, with more females than males. The authors suggested clonal diversity may have been underestimated.

Taken with the paper, the label for time point translates to: baseline before first vaccination. Samples from vaccinated people were obtained from the UK trials COV001 and COV002, which included a single-blind randomized controlled phase 2/3 trial of AZD1222 (ChAdOx1 nCoV-19) in healthy adults. For TCRbeta chain sequencing, PBMC samples were collected from trial participants at day 0 and at day 28 after the second dose. The chain is encoded by TRBV6-5 joined to TRBJ1-5; possibly the D gene is TRBD1, per 6 matching bases. The clonotype was recovered from an adult in good health. Source: peripheral blood, taken on day 0 of AZD1222 vaccination. The CDR3 amino acid sequence is: CASRITGHSNQPQHF. The DNA is TGTGCCAGCAGGATAACAGGGCATAGCAATCAGCCCCAGCATTTT.